The next 25 T cell receptor beta chains were all read from a single sample in a study of cytotoxic CD8 clonotypes in ibrutinib-treated CLL. Only in-frame clones appear in the TCRdb table, and some are missing; sequencing was by immunoSEQ multiplex PCR. The table has 65,000 to 90,000 clones, roughly 83% seen once; the top ten hold less than 45%. The sequences come from PBMCs, collected after 24 months of ibrutinib treatment. All receptors derive from a human donor with chronic lymphocytic leukemia.

The chain employs TRBV2 and TRBJ1-4; D call uncertain. Trimming shortened V by 3 bases and J by 4 bases, and 9 bases separated the two germline ends. The CDR3 is made up of 14 amino acids. CDR1 and CDR2 (germline): SNHLY, FYNNEI. Here the CDR3 DNA reads TGTGCCAGCAGTGAGGGCCTCAGTAATGAAAAACTGTTTTTT. Translated: CASSEGLSNEKLFF.

This chain links TRBV9 with TRBJ2-2; D might be TRBD2 (5 bases). V was shortened by 3 bases and J by 6 bases, with 18 bases between the two germline ends. Germline V lookup: CDR1 SGDLS, CDR2 YYNGEE. The CDR3 length is 16 residues. The CDR3 coding sequence is TGTGCCAGCAGCGCACAATTAGCGATTACCGCCGGGGAGCTGTTTTTT. Translating gives CASSAQLAITAGELFF. Using reference TRBV9 and TRBJ2-2 for the parts outside the CDR3, the full variable domain is DSGVTQTPKHLITATGQRVTLRCSPRSGDLSVYWYQQSLDQGLQFLIQYYNGEERAKGNILERFSAQQFPDLHSELNLSSLELGDSALYFCASSAQLAITAGELFFGEGSRLTVL.

The V gene is TRBV27, the J gene TRBJ2-7; D is undetermined. Germline CDR1 MNHEY, CDR2 SMNVEV (reference sequence). V was trimmed by 6 bases and J by 3 bases, leaving 15 bases between them. There are 14 residues in the CDR3. DNA of the CDR3: TGTGCCAGCAGCCCCAGGCCCCCGTACTACGAGCAGTACTTC. Protein: CASSPRPPYYEQYF.

This chain links TRBV29-1 with TRBJ1-4, with TRBD1 identical over 9 bases. V shed 6 bases, J shed 8 bases, and the junction held 13 bases outside the gene matches. Germline V lookup: CDR1 SQVTM, CDR2 ANQGSEA. CDR3 length: 15 amino acids. This CDR3 reads CSVAFRDRETEKLFF. The CDR3 coding sequence is TGCAGCGTCGCCTTCAGGGACAGGGAGACGGAAAAACTGTTTTTT.

This clone was detected once. The chain combines TRBV20-1 with TRBJ1-5, with no clear D. Trimming left V 3 bases short and J 15 bases short, with 9 bases between. The CDR3 has 9 amino acids. CDR1 is DFQATT and CDR2 is SNEGSKA in the germline V gene (reference sequence). CDR3 DNA: TGCAGTGCTAGTATACGAAGGCATTTT. This gives the protein CSASIRRHF.

The chain recombines TRBV10-3 with TRBJ2-1; D unclear. V shed 6 bases and J shed 8 bases, with 11 bases lying between them. Germline CDR1 reads ENHRY; CDR2 reads SYGVKD. This CDR3 comprises 12 residues. The CDR3 sequence: CAISPVGDEQFF. The DNA of the CDR3 is TGTGCCATCAGCCCAGTAGGCGATGAGCAGTTCTTC.

This chain connects TRBV9 to TRBJ2-3, with a possible D match to TRBD2 (6 bases). Trimming shortened V by 0 bases and J by 6 bases, and 11 bases separated the two germline ends. From germline, CDR1 is SGDLS and CDR2 YYNGEE. The length of the CDR3 is 14 residues. CDR3 sequence (DNA): TGTGCCAGCAGCGTAGTAAGCGGGCCGGATACGCAGTATTTT. It specifies CASSVVSGPDTQYF.

The rearrangement joins TRBV5-6 to TRBJ1-4; D is uncertain. The V gene's germline CDR1 is SGHDT and CDR2 YYEEEE. The length of the CDR3 is 13 residues. The V end lost 0 bases, the J end lost 4 bases, and 4 bases lay between the germline ends. The CDR3 loop reads CASSLALNEKLFF. The CDR3 DNA is TGTGCCAGCAGCTTGGCTCTTAATGAAAAACTGTTTTTT.

The gene calls are TRBV6-5 and TRBJ2-7; 7 positions agree with TRBD1. In germline, CDR1 is MNHEY, CDR2 SVGAGI. CDR3 length: 13 amino acids. The junction had 3 bases not matched to a gene; V was cut back by 5 bases and J by 2 bases. The CDR3 sequence is CASSPGQTYEQYF. DNA for the CDR3: TGTGCCAGCAGTCCGGGACAGACCTACGAGCAGTACTTC.

A few counts support this clone. The rearrangement joins TRBV7-6 to TRBJ2-1; 9 bases match TRBD2. CDR1 SGHVS and CDR2 FNYEAQ come from the germline V gene. Losses at the gene ends were 3 bases for V and 8 bases for J; bases not matched to a gene: 8. The CDR3 spans 15 residues. Written as DNA, the CDR3 is TGTGCCAGCAGCTTGGGACTAGCCGCGGCGGATGAGCAGTTCTTC. Amino acids: CASSLGLAAADEQFF.

The rearrangement links TRBV7-2 to TRBJ2-5; D is uncertain. Trimming removed 3 bases from V and 6 bases from J, with 17 bases in between. This CDR3 spans 15 amino acids. Germline V gene sequence: CDR1 SGHTA, CDR2 FQGNSA. CDR3 bases: TGTGCCAGCAGCTTGATCGGTTTTGGCGTTAAGACCCAGTACTTC. As protein: CASSLIGFGVKTQYF.

This clone showed up just a few times. DNA of the CDR3: TGTGCCAGCAGTTTGAGCGGGAAAGAGACCCAGTACTTC. This encodes CASSLSGKETQYF. J is TRBJ2-5 and V is TRBV2; TRBD2 agrees at 7 bases. The CDR3 is made up of 13 amino acids. Germline V gene data show CDR1 as SNHLY and CDR2 as FYNNEI. V trimming: 5 bases; J trimming: 3 bases; junction bases outside the gene matches: 3.

The V call is TRBV5-4, the J call TRBJ1-1; TRBD1 might be the D (5 bases). Germline V lookup: CDR1 SGHNT, CDR2 YYREEE (reference sequence). The CDR3 length is 14 residues. The V end was cut by 4 bases, the J end by 4 bases, with 14 bases between. CDR3 nucleotide sequence: TGTGCCAGCAGCCCCGCCGGGGGACGCACTGAAGCTTTCTTT. It is translated as CASSPAGGRTEAFF. The variable domain in full, with the rest retrieved from reference TRBV5-4 and TRBJ1-1, is ETGVTQSPTHLIKTRGQQVTLRCSSQSGHNTVSWYQQALGQGPQFIFQYYREEENGRGNFPPRFSGLQFPNYSSELNVNALELDDSALYLCASSPAGGRTEAFFGQGTRLTVV.

This chain connects TRBV28 to TRBJ1-5; 7 bases agree with TRBD1. There are 16 residues in the CDR3. The germline V gene encodes CDR1 MDHEN and CDR2 SYDVKM. V shed 5 bases and J 4 bases; nucleotides not matched to a gene: 11. The CDR3 sequence is CASSPQGTALNQPQHF. DNA of the CDR3: TGTGCCAGCAGTCCCCAAGGGACAGCTCTTAATCAGCCCCAGCATTTT.

V usage is TRBV6-1 and J usage is TRBJ2-2; D remains unclear. CDR1 is MNHNS and CDR2 is SASEGT in the germline V gene. The CDR3 runs 14 residues. Trimming left V 7 bases short and J 1 base short, with 10 bases between. Written as DNA, the CDR3 is TGTGCCAGCAACAGACCTTTGAACACCGGGGAGCTGTTTTTT. This encodes CASNRPLNTGELFF.

The genes are TRBV28 and TRBJ2-3; TRBD1 matches 9 bases. Germline trimming cut 6 bases from V and 3 bases from J; bases unmatched to any gene: 7. The germline gives CDR1 MDHEN, CDR2 SYDVKM. This CDR3 is 15 amino acids long. The chain's CDR3 is CASSPEGQGTDTQYF. The CDR3 region has the DNA TGTGCCAGCAGCCCCGAGGGACAGGGTACAGATACGCAGTATTTT.

The rearrangement uses TRBV27 and TRBJ1-1, with TRBD1 matching over 10 bases. The CDR3 spans 17 residues. CDR1 is MNHEY and CDR2 is SMNVEV in the germline V gene (reference sequence). J lost 3 bases, V lost 6 bases, and 13 bases had no gene match. The DNA of the CDR3 is TGTGCCAGCAGCGACGCACGCCGGGACAGGGGACACACTGAAGCTTTCTTT. It specifies CASSDARRDRGHTEAFF.

V and J are TRBV19 and TRBJ2-1, with D uncertain. Germline-derived CDR1 and CDR2 are LNHDA and SQIVND (reference sequence). This CDR3 has 15 amino acids. The germline V and J ends were trimmed by 3 bases and 0 bases, with 9 bases remaining between them. CDR3 coding DNA: TGTGCCAGTAGTATCGACACGAGCTCCTACAATGAGCAGTTCTTC. Protein sequence: CASSIDTSSYNEQFF.

V and J are TRBV19 and TRBJ2-6, with a tentative D call TRBD2 (5 bases). CDR1 is LNHDA and CDR2 is SQIVND in the germline V gene (reference sequence). With 1 base removed from V and 2 bases from J, the gap between germline ends came to 9 bases. The CDR3 has 16 residues. The CDR3 spells CASSIGEGAGANVLTF. Written as DNA, the CDR3 is TGTGCCAGTAGTATAGGAGAGGGCGCTGGGGCCAACGTCCTGACTTTC.

CDR3 sequence: CASSYVGLNEKLFF. CDR3 nucleotides: TGTGCCAGCAGTTACGTTGGGCTAAATGAAAAACTGTTTTTT. The rearrangement uses TRBV6-6 and TRBJ1-4; D not resolved. The CDR3 length is 14 residues. CDR1 and CDR2 (germline): MNHNY, SVGAGI (reference sequence). V lost 2 bases and J 5 bases, leaving 9 bases between the germline ends.

The rearrangement uses TRBV5-1 and TRBJ2-7; unclear D gene. CDR1 is SGHRS, CDR2 YFSETQ, per germline. The CDR3 runs to 12 residues. V dropped 4 bases and J dropped 0 bases, with 5 bases sitting between them. DNA for the CDR3: TGCGCCAGCAGCCTACCCTCCTACGAGCAGTACTTC. It is translated as CASSLPSYEQYF.

The CDR3 nucleotides read TGTGCCAGCAGCTTGGGGACAGGGGGCTGGGGCACAGATACGCAGTATTTT. Protein product: CASSLGTGGWGTDTQYF. This chain connects TRBV5-6 to TRBJ2-3, with 11 bases matching TRBD1. This CDR3 spans 17 amino acids. The J segment lost 1 base and the V segment lost 0 bases, leaving 4 bases of the junction unmatched. Germline lookup yields CDR1 SGHDT and CDR2 YYEEEE.

This clone occurred once. The chain carries TRBV4-2 and TRBJ1-6; unclear D gene. The germline gives CDR1 LGHNA, CDR2 YNFKEQ. The ends were cut back, 0 bases at V and 9 bases at J, with 6 bases in the middle. The CDR3 is 13 residues long. DNA of the CDR3: TGTGCCAGCAGCCAAGACCCTGGTTCACCCCTCCACTTT. Protein product: CASSQDPGSPLHF.

J is TRBJ2-7 and V is TRBV29-1; 11 bases match TRBD2. Germline CDR1 reads SQVTM; CDR2 reads ANQGSEA. The junction had 9 bases not matched to a gene; V was cut back by 7 bases and J by 7 bases. The CDR3 covers 13 residues. Here the CDR3 DNA reads TGCAGCGCCGGGACTAGCGGAAATGTGGAGCAGTACTTC. This encodes CSAGTSGNVEQYF.

The chain is built from TRBV6-5 and TRBJ2-5; no clear D. Germline lookup yields CDR1 MNHEY and CDR2 SVGAGI. V was shortened by 6 bases and J by 1 base, with 12 bases between the two germline ends. This CDR3 spans 14 amino acids. Here the CDR3 DNA reads TGTGCCAGCAGCCGCCGCGTGAGCCAAGAGACCCAGTACTTC. Its translation: CASSRRVSQETQYF.